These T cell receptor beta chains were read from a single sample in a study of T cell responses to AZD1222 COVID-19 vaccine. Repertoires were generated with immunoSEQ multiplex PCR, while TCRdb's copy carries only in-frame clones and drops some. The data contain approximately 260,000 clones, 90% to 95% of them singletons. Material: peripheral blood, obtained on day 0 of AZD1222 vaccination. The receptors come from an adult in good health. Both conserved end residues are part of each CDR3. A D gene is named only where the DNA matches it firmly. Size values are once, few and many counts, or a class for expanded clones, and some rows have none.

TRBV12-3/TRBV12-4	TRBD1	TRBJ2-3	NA	TGTGCCAGCAGTTACCCCCTGGACAGGAGGCAGTATTTT	CASSYPLDRRQYF
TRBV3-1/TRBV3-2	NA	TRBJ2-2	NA	TGTGCCAGCAGCCAAGGCAGGCACACCGGGGAGCTGTTTTTT	CASSQGRHTGELFF
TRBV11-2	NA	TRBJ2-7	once	TGTGCCAGCAGCTTACTGACTAGTCCCTACGAGCAGTACTTC	CASSLLTSPYEQYF
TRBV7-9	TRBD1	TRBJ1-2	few	TGTGCCAGCAGCTCCGGGACAGGATTTGATGGCTACACCTTC	CASSSGTGFDGYTF
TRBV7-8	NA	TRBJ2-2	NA	TGTGCCAGCAGCCCAAGACGGCTGAACACCGGGGAGCTGTTTTTT	CASSPRRLNTGELFF
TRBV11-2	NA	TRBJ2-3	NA	TGTGCCAGCAGCTCCGATACGCAGTATTTT	CASSSDTQYF
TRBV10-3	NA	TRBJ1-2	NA	TGTGCCATCAGTCCGACCCCTCCCGGTGGGGGGGGCAGGAGTGACTATGGCTACACCTTC	CAISPTPPGGGGRSDYGYTF
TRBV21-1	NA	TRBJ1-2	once	TGTGCCAGCTTCACAGGGGTACTCTATGGCTACACCTTC	CASFTGVLYGYTF
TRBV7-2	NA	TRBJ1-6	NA	TGTGCCAGCAGGGCCGGGACCGAGAATTCACCCCTCCACTTT	CASRAGTENSPLHF
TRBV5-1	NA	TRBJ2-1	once	TGCGCCAGCAGCTTGGGCGATTACAATGAGCAGTTCTTC	CASSLGDYNEQFF
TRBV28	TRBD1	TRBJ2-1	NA	TGTGCCAGCAGTTTCCCCGTCTACAGGGGAAGGGAGCAGTTCTTC	CASSFPVYRGREQFF
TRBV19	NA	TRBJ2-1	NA	TGTGCCAGTAGCCGACCGAACAGGGCTTCCTACAATGAGCAGTTCTTC	CASSRPNRASYNEQFF
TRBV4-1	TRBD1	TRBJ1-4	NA	TGCGCCAGCAGCCTCGGGACAGTCCGTGAAAAACTGTTTTTT	CASSLGTVREKLFF
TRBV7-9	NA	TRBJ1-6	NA	TGTGCCAGCAGCGCAGAGGTGGTGAATTCACCCCTCCACTTT	CASSAEVVNSPLHF
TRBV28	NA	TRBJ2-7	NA	TGTGCCAGCAGTTTAGACAACTCCTACGAGCAGTACTTC	CASSLDNSYEQYF
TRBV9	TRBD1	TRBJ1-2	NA	TGTGCCAGCAGCCCTCCTACAGGGGGCCGGGGCTACACCTTC	CASSPPTGGRGYTF
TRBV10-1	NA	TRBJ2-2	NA	TGCGCCAGCAGTGACCATCAGGGGACCGGGGAGCTGTTTTTT	CASSDHQGTGELFF
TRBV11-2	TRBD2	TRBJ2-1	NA	TGTGCCAGCAGCCGACCGGGACTACCAGATGAGCAGTTCTTC	CASSRPGLPDEQFF
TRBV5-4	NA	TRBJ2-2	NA	TGTGCCAGCAGTTTAGGACTCAAGGGGGCCGGGGAGCTGTTTTTT	CASSLGLKGAGELFF
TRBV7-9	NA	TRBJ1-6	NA	TGTGCCAGCAGCCCAAAAGACACGGGGAGCTCCTATAATTCACCCCTCCACTTT	CASSPKDTGSSYNSPLHF
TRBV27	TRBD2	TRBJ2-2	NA	TGTGCCAGCAGTACCCTTCTAGCGGGAGCCACCGGGGAGCTGTTTTTT	CASSTLLAGATGELFF
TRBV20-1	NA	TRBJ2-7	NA	TGCAGTGCTAGAGTTCCCTACGAGCAGTACTTC	CSARVPYEQYF